Sequencing of this T cell receptor beta chain was carried out in a study of post-analysis software for immune sequencing data. Study-wide background: In terms of disease course, relapsing-remitting, secondary progressive and progressive-relapsing multiple sclerosis were included. Overall study findings and caveats: Five TRBV segments, including TRBV5-6, TRBV5-1 and TRBV20-1, were more frequent in patients than controls.

TCR beta cDNA libraries included unique molecular identifiers. Input of about 0.9 to 10 million T cells yielded 400,000 to 550,000 cDNA molecules. TCRdb fed the PCR reads into MiXCR, producing one record per CDR3 protein. Found here are roughly 730,000 distinct CDR3 sequences, 30% of them singletons; the top ten hold around 0.55%. The CDR3 contains 13 residues. Germline values: CDR1 SGDLS, CDR2 YYNGEE. Trimming stripped 0 bases from V and 5 bases from J, with 6 bases between. For this clonotype: Its antigen is still unknown.

Sequences were obtained from blood. The rearrangement joins TRBV9 to TRBJ2-1; D remains unclear. The receptor's source is a girl aged 10 to 17 with multiple sclerosis. The CDR3 DNA reads TGTGCCAGCAGCGTAGCCCGGCACAATGAGCAGTTCTTC. It translates to CASSVARHNEQFF.